The rows below give T cell receptor beta chains drawn from one sample of a study of blood T cells in healthy people across ages. TCRdb re-called the 5' RACE reads with MiXCR, one entry per CDR3 protein. The sample carries 650,000 to 800,000 distinct CDR3 sequences, 40% to 50% recorded once. The sample consisted of blood. These receptors all come from a man in his fifties or sixties in good health. CDR3s include the opening cysteine and the closing phenylalanine or tryptophan. The order of the fields is CDR3 protein, CDR3 DNA, clone size, D gene, V gene, J gene. The D gene is left open where the match is weak. For some rows the clone size is stated as once, few or many, or as a class when expanded; others skip it.

CASSQEGHSGTGELFF	TGCGCCAGCAGCCAAGAAGGGCACAGCGGCACCGGGGAGCTGTTTTTT	NA	NA	TRBV4-3	TRBJ2-2
CAWAGTGEMKAQYF	TGTGCCTGGGCGGGGACAGGGGAGATGAAGGCGCAGTATTTT	NA	TRBD1	TRBV30	TRBJ2-3
CASSQVSLSNGYTF	TGCGCCAGCAGCCAAGTTTCACTTTCTAATGGCTACACCTTC	few	NA	TRBV4-1	TRBJ1-2
CSVVSGALEQYF	TGCAGCGTTGTTTCCGGGGCCCTCGAGCAGTACTTC	few	NA	TRBV29-1	TRBJ2-7
CASRQGAELETQYF	TGTGCCAGCAGACAGGGGGCTGAGTTAGAGACCCAGTACTTC	NA	TRBD1	TRBV28	TRBJ2-5
CASSSGQGTFEQYF	TGTGCCAGCAGCTCGGGACAGGGGACCTTCGAGCAGTACTTC	NA	TRBD1	TRBV7-9	TRBJ2-7
CASSYRQGRWETQYF	TGTGCCAGCAGTTACAGACAGGGGAGGTGGGAGACCCAGTACTTC	NA	TRBD1	TRBV6-2/TRBV6-3	TRBJ2-5
CASTRKGRSEFF	TGTGCCAGCACCCGAAAGGGGAGGTCGGAGTTCTTC	NA	NA	TRBV7-9	TRBJ2-1
CASSLREAYNEQFF	TGTGCCAGCAGCTTAAGGGAGGCCTACAATGAGCAGTTCTTC	NA	NA	TRBV7-3	TRBJ2-1
CASSLVGGGRYGYTF	TGTGCCAGCAGCTTAGTAGGGGGGGGGAGGTATGGCTACACCTTC	NA	NA	TRBV11-2	TRBJ1-2
CATSREGTYTDTQYF	TGTGCCACCAGCAGAGAGGGCACCTACACAGATACGCAGTATTTT	NA	NA	TRBV15	TRBJ2-3
CASSESLALYEQYF	TGTGCCAGCAGTGAGTCACTAGCGCTCTACGAGCAGTACTTC	NA	TRBD2	TRBV6-4	TRBJ2-7
CSAKRLDRDNEQFF	TGCAGTGCTAAGAGATTGGACAGGGACAATGAGCAGTTCTTC	NA	TRBD1	TRBV20-1	TRBJ2-1
CASSQDWGTTNEKLFF	TGTGCCAGCAGCCAAGATTGGGGGACAACTAATGAAAAACTGTTTTTT	NA	NA	TRBV14	TRBJ1-4
CSARSAQTYEQYF	TGCAGTGCTAGATCTGCACAAACCTACGAGCAGTACTTC	few	NA	TRBV20-1	TRBJ2-7
CASTPGNPTLGYTF	TGTGCCAGCACCCCTGGGAACCCTACGCTTGGCTACACCTTC	few	NA	TRBV6-2/TRBV6-3	TRBJ1-2
CSAFSRGGGAYNEQFF	TGCAGTGCTTTTTCCAGAGGCGGGGGCGCCTACAATGAGCAGTTCTTC	NA	NA	TRBV20-1	TRBJ2-1
CASSEAWVQETQYF	TGTGCCAGCAGTGAAGCTTGGGTACAAGAGACCCAGTACTTC	few	NA	TRBV2	TRBJ2-5
CSARRLAGDITDTQYF	TGCAGTGCTAGAAGACTAGCGGGGGACATCACAGATACGCAGTATTTT	NA	TRBD2	TRBV20-1	TRBJ2-3
CASSEAATGNTEAFF	TGTGCCAGCAGTGAAGCGGCGACAGGGAACACTGAAGCTTTCTTT	NA	NA	TRBV6-1	TRBJ1-1